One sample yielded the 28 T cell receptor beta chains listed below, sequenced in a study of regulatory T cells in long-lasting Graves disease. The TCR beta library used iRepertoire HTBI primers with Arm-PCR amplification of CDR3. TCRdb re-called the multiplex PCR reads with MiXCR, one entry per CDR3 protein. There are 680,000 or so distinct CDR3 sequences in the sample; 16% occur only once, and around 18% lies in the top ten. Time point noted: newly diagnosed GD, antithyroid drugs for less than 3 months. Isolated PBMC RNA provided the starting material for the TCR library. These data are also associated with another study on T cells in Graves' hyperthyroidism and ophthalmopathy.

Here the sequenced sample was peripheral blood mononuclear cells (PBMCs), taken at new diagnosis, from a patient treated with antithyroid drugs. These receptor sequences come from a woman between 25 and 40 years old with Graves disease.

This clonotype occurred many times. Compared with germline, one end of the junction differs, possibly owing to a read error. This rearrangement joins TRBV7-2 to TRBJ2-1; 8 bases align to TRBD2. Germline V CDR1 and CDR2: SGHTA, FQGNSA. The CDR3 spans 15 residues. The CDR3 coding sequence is TGCGCCAGCAGACCAAGCGGGAGTTCCTACAATGAGCAGTTCTTC. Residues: CASRPSGSSYNEQFF.

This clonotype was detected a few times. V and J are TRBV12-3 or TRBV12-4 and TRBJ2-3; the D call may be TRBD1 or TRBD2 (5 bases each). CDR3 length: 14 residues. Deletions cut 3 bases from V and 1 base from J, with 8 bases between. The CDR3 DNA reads TGTGCCAGCAGTTTTCGGGACGGCACAGATACGCAGTATTTT. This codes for CASSFRDGTDTQYF.

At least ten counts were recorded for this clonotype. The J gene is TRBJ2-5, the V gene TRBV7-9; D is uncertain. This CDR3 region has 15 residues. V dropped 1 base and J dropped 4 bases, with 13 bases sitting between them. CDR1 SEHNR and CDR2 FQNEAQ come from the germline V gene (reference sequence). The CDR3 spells CASSLDGLEGETQYF. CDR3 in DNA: TGTGCCAGCAGCTTAGACGGGCTAGAAGGAGAGACCCAGTACTTC. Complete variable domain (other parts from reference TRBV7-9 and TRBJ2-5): DTGVSQNPRHKITKRGQNVTFRCDPISEHNRLYWYRQTLGQGPEFLTYFQNEAQLEKSRLLSDRFSAERPKGSFSTLEIQRTEQGDSAMYLCASSLDGLEGETQYFGPGTRLLVL.

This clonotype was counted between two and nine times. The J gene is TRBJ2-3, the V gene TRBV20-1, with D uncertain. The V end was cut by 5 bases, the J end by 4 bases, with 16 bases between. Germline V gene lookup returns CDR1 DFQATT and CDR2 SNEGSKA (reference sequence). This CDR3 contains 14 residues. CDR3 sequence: CSARKESLADTQYF. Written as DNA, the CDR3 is TGCAGTGCTCGTAAAGAGAGTCTGGCAGATACGCAGTATTTT.

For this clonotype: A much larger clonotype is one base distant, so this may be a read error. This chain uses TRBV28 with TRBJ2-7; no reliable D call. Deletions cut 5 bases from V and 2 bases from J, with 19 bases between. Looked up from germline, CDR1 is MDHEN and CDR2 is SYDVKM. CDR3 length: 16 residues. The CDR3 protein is CASSPSSKPRAYEQYF. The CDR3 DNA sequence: TGTGCCAGCAGTCCATCTTCTAAACCCCGGGCCTACGAGCAGTACTTC.

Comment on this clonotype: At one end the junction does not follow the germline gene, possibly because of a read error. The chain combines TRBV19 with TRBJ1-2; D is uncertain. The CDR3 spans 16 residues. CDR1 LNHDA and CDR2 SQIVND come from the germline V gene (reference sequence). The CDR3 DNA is TGTACCAGTAGTATTCTTGGCGGACTCAGTCCGGATGGCTACACCTTC. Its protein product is CTSSILGGLSPDGYTF.

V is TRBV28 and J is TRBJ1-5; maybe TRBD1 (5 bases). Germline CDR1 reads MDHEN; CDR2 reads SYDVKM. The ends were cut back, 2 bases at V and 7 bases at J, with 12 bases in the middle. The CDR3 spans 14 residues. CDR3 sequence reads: CASSLRQLDQPQHF. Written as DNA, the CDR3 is TGTGCCAGCAGTTTACGACAGCTAGACCAGCCCCAGCATTTT.

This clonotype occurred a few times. In DNA, the CDR3 is TGTGCCAGCAGCTTGTCGGGACAGGTTACGACTGAAGCTTTCTTT. Protein sequence: CASSLSGQVTTEAFF. The chain combines TRBV5-4 with TRBJ1-1, with 8 bases matching TRBD1. The CDR3 spans 15 residues. Germline assignment: CDR1 SGHNT and CDR2 YYREEE (reference sequence). J was trimmed by 5 bases and V by 1 base; bases with no gene match: 7.

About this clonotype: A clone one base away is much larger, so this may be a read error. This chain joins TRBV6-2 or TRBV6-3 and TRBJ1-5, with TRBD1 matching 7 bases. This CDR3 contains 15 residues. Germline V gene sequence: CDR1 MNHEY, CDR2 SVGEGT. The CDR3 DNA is TGTGCCAGCAGTTACTCGACAGGGCCGGGTCAGCCCCAGCGTTTT. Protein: CASSYSTGPGQPQRF.

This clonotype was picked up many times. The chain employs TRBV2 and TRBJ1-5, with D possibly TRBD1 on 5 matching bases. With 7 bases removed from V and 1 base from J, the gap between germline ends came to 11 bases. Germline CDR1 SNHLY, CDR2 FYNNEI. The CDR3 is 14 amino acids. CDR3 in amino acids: CASNARVSNQPQHF. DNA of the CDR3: TGTGCCAGCAATGCCAGGGTAAGCAATCAGCCCCAGCATTTT.

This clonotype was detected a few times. Here the CDR3 DNA reads TGTGCCAGCAGCCCCAAGGACAGGGCGGACGAGCAGTACTTC. As protein: CASSPKDRADEQYF. The chain uses TRBV7-9 and TRBJ2-7; TRBD1 matches 8 bases. The CDR3 is 14 amino acids. CDR1 SEHNR and CDR2 FQNEAQ come from the germline V gene (reference sequence). V lost 5 bases and J lost 5; bases outside the gene matches: 8.

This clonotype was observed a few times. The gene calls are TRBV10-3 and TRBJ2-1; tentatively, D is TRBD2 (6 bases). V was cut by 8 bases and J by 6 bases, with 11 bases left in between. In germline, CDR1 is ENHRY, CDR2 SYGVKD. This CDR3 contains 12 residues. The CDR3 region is CAIGGLSNEQFF. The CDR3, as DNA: TGTGCCATCGGAGGACTATCCAATGAGCAGTTCTTC.

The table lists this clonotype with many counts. The CDR3 is CASSPQGADSNQPQHF. The CDR3 region has the DNA TGTGCCAGCAGCCCCCAGGGGGCCGATAGCAATCAGCCCCAGCATTTT. The chain couples TRBV28 to TRBJ1-5; TRBD1 aligns across 8 bases. Germline V gene data show CDR1 as MDHEN and CDR2 as SYDVKM. The CDR3 sequence is 16 residues long. The V and J ends lost 6 bases and 0 bases, in that order; junction bases with no gene match: 7.

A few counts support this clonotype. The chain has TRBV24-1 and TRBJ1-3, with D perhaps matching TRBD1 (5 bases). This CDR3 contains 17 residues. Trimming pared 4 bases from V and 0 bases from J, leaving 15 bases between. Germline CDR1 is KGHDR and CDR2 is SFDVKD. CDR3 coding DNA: TGTGCCACCAGTGAGAAGACAGCGGAGAACTCTGGAAACACCATATATTTT. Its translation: CATSEKTAENSGNTIYF.

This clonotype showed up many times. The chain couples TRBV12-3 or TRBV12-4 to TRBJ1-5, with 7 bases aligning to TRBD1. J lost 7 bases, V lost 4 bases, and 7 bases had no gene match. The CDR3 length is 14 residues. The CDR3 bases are TGTGCCAGCAGTTCCGGGACAGACCAGCAGCCCCAGCATTTT. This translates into CASSSGTDQQPQHF.

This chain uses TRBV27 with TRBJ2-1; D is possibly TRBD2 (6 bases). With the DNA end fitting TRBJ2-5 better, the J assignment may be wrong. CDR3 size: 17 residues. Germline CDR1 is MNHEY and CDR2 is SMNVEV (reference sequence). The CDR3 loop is CASSPFSHRELDETQYF. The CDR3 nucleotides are TGTGCCAGCAGTCCCTTCTCTCACCGGGAGTTGGATGAGACCCAGTACTTC.

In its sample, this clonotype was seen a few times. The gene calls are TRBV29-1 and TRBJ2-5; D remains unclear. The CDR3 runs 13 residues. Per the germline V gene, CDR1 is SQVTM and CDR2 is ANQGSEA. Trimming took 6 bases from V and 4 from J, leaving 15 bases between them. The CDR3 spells CSVVTLGSETQYF. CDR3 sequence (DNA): TGCAGCGTCGTTACCCTAGGATCAGAGACCCAGTACTTC.

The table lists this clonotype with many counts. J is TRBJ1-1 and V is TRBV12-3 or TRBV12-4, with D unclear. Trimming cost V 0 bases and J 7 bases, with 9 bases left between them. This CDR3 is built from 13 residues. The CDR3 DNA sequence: TGTGCCAGCAGTTTAGCCGGCGGGGTTGAAGCTTTCTTT. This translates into CASSLAGGVEAFF.

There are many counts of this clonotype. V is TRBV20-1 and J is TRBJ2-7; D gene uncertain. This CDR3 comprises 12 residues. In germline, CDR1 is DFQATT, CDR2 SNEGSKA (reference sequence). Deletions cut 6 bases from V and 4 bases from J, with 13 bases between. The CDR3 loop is CSASTAAYEQYF. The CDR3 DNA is TGCAGTGCCAGTACCGCGGCATACGAGCAGTACTTC.

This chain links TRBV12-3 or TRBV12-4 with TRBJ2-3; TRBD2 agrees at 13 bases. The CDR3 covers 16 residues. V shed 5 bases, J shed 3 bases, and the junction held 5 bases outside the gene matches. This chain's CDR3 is CASSISGLAGTDTQYF. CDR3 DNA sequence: TGTGCCAGCAGTATATCGGGACTAGCGGGAACAGATACGCAGTATTTT.

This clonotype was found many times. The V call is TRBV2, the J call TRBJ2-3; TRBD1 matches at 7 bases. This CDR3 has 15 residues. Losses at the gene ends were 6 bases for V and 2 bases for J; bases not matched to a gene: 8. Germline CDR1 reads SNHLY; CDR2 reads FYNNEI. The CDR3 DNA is TGTGCCAGCAGACAGGGGCCCCTTTTCACAGATACGCAGTATTTT. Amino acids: CASRQGPLFTDTQYF.

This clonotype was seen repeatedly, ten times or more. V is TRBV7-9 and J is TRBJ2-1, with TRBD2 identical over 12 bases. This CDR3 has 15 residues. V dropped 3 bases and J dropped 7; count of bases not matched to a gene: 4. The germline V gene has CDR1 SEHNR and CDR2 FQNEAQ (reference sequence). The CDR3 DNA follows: TGTGCCAGCAGCTTCACTAGCGGGAGGAGGAATGAGCAGTTCTTC. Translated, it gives CASSFTSGRRNEQFF.

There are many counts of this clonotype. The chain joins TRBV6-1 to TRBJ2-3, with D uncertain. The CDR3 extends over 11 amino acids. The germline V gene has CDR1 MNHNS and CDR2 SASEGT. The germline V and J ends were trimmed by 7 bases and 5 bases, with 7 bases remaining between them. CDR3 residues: CASTRRDTQYF. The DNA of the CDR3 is TGTGCCAGCACCCGTCGAGATACGCAGTATTTT.

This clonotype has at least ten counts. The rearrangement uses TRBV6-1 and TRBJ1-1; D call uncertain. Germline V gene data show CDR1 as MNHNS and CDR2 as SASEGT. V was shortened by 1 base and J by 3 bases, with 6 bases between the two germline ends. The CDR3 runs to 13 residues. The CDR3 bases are TGTGCCAGCAGTGAAGGGCGAGACACTGAAGCTTTCTTT. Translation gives CASSEGRDTEAFF.

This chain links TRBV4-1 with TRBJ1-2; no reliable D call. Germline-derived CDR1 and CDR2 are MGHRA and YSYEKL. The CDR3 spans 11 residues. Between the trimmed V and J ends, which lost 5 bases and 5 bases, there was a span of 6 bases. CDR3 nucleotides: TGCGCCAGCAGCTATTTTTATGGCTACACCTTC. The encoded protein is CASSYFYGYTF.

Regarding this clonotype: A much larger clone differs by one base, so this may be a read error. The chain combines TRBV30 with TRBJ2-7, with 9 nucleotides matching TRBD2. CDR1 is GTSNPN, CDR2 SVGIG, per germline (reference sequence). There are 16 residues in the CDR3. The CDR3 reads CAWSDYLAGRSCEQYF. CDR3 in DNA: TGTGCCTGGAGTGACTACCTAGCGGGACGTTCCTGCGAGCAGTACTTC.

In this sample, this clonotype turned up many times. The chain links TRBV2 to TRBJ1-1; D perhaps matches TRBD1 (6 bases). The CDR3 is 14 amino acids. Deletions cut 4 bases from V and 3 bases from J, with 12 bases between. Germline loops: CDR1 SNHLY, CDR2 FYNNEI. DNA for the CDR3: TGTGCCAGCAGTGGCGGCAGGGGAGACACTGAAGCTTTCTTT. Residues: CASSGGRGDTEAFF.

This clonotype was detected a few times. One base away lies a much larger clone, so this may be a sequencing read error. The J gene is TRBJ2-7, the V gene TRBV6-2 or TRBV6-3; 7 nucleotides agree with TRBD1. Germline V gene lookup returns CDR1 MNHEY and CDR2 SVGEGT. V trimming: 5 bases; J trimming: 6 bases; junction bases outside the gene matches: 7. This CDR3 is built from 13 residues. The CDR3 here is CASSQDRDREQYF. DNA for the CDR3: TGTGCCAGCAGTCAAGACAGGGACCGCGAGCAGTACTTC.